This T cell receptor beta chain appears in the sequencing data of a study of blood T cell repertoires in COVID-19. Overall study: From the United States, Italy and Spain came samples of acute and convalescent COVID-19. Sources were T cells, B-cell-depleted T cells, or PBMCs; the material itself was cDNA or gDNA.

As originally analysed: Scientists estimated how many nucleated cells there were by amplifying reference gene primers. Clones were read by immunoSEQ multiplex PCR, and TCRdb kept only the in-frame ones, dropping some. V and J calls and clone size are as listed in that table; D and trimming were resolved from the DNA. The sample yields 30,000 to 35,000 clones, around four fifths seen once. Trimming at V came to 6 bases and at J to 2 bases, leaving 8 bases not matched to a gene. Germline CDR1 MNHEY, CDR2 SVGAGI. CDR3 size: 15 residues. The chain uses TRBV6-5 and TRBJ2-7; 9 bases align to TRBD1. Sequenced sample: peripheral blood. The receptor comes from a woman aged 60 to 75 with acute or convalescent COVID-19. The CDR3 DNA follows: TGTGCCAGCAGCCACAGGGGGCAGAGAGCCTACGAGCAGTACTTC. Translating gives CASSHRGQRAYEQYF.